A selection of T cell receptor beta chains follows, all from one sample in a study of CD8 T cells in ankylosing spondylitis. TCRdb reanalysed the 5' RACE reads using MiXCR and keeps one entry per CDR3 protein. The data hold 250,000 to 350,000 distinct CDR3 sequences, with less than 25% observed a single time. The sequenced sample was blood, either unsorted or a sorted T cell fraction (not recorded which). The source is a female donor with ankylosing spondylitis or in good health (not recorded which). Both conserved end residues are part of each CDR3. The D gene is left open where the match is weak. Size values are once, few and many counts, or a class for expanded clones, and some rows have none.

v_gene	j_gene	abundance	d_gene	CDR3aa	CDR3nt
TRBV6-5	TRBJ2-3	-	TRBD2	CASSYSSGTVTDTQYF	TGTGCCAGCAGTTACTCTAGCGGGACCGTCACAGATACGCAGTATTTT
TRBV4-2	TRBJ2-1	-	-	CASSVSTRYNEQFF	TGTGCCAGCAGCGTTTCTACCCGTTACAATGAGCAGTTCTTC
TRBV29-1	TRBJ1-5	few	-	CSAGTSGQPQHF	TGCAGCGCCGGGACCTCGGGTCAGCCCCAGCATTTT
TRBV5-6	TRBJ2-3	-	-	CASSLVPFVAGPLATDTQYF	TGTGCCAGCAGCTTGGTTCCATTCGTTGCGGGACCACTCGCCACAGATACGCAGTATTTT
TRBV29-1	TRBJ1-2	few	-	CSVEGSYGYTF	TGCAGCGTTGAAGGCAGCTATGGCTACACCTTC
TRBV15	TRBJ1-4	-	-	CATSRDYDRPTNEKLFF	TGTGCCACCAGCAGAGATTACGACAGGCCAACTAATGAAAAACTGTTTTTT
TRBV13	TRBJ2-3	-	-	CASSSRAADTQYF	TGTGCCAGCAGCTCCCGGGCAGCCGATACGCAGTATTTT
TRBV12-3/TRBV12-4	TRBJ1-5	few	TRBD1	CASTGTGENQPQHF	TGTGCCAGCACCGGAACAGGGGAGAATCAGCCCCAGCATTTT
TRBV20-1	TRBJ2-1	-	-	CSARGALTNYNEQFF	TGCAGTGCTAGGGGGGCCTTGACTAACTACAATGAGCAGTTCTTC
TRBV19	TRBJ1-2	few	TRBD1	CASSSRRDRGGSFLYGYTF	TGTGCCAGTAGTAGTCGCCGGGACAGGGGCGGATCCTTCCTTTATGGCTACACCTTC
TRBV18	TRBJ2-3	-	TRBD2	CASSLGLPTADTQYF	TGTGCCAGCTCACTGGGACTACCAACAGCAGATACGCAGTATTTT
TRBV5-1	TRBJ2-2	-	-	CASRRTDRLEDGELFF	TGCGCCAGCAGGCGGACAGACCGTTTGGAGGACGGGGAGCTGTTTTTT
TRBV11-2	TRBJ2-5	-	-	CASSFGVVETQYF	TGTGCCAGCAGCTTTGGAGTGGTGGAGACCCAGTACTTC
TRBV15	TRBJ2-7	-	TRBD1	CATSADRVGREQYF	TGTGCCACCAGCGCCGACAGGGTCGGCCGCGAGCAGTACTTC
TRBV6-1	TRBJ1-2	many	TRBD1	CASSPDRGHGYTF	TGTGCCAGCAGTCCCGACAGGGGTCACGGCTACACCTTC
TRBV7-9	TRBJ2-1	many	TRBD1	CASSFPGGEQFF	TGTGCCAGCAGCTTCCCAGGGGGCGAGCAGTTCTTC
TRBV2	TRBJ2-3	few	-	CASRLGNTDTQYF	TGTGCCAGCAGGCTCGGAAACACAGATACGCAGTATTTT
TRBV28	TRBJ1-5	-	TRBD1	CAITGGSQPQHF	TGTGCCATTACAGGGGGGAGTCAGCCCCAGCATTTT
TRBV3-1	TRBJ2-7	few	TRBD2	CASSQGASGGYEQYF	TGTGCCAGCAGCCAAGGGGCTAGCGGAGGTTACGAGCAGTACTTC
TRBV12-3/TRBV12-4	TRBJ1-5	many	-	CASSLGQGHQPQHF	TGTGCCAGCAGTTTGGGGCAGGGCCATCAGCCCCAGCATTTT
TRBV6-5	TRBJ2-1	few	TRBD2	CASVLAGEENEQFF	TGTGCCAGCGTACTAGCGGGAGAGGAAAATGAGCAGTTCTTC
TRBV20-1	TRBJ2-1	many	-	CSARSQGPYNEQFF	TGCAGTGCTAGGAGCCAGGGACCATACAATGAGCAGTTCTTC
TRBV27	TRBJ2-1	many	TRBD2	CASSPGLAVARSYNEQFF	TGTGCCAGCAGTCCGGGACTAGCGGTAGCGAGATCCTACAATGAGCAGTTCTTC
TRBV18	TRBJ2-7	few	-	CASSLLPGPESYEQYF	TGTGCCAGCTCACTTCTACCGGGCCCCGAATCCTACGAGCAGTACTTC
TRBV7-2	TRBJ2-7	-	-	CASSRDPTYEQYF	TGTGCCAGCAGCCGGGACCCGACCTACGAGCAGTACTTC
TRBV29-1	TRBJ1-2	many	-	CSVVRPPGGYGYTF	TGCAGCGTTGTCCGGCCCCCCGGTGGCTATGGCTACACCTTC
TRBV11-2	TRBJ2-7	few	-	CASSYPVGMEQYF	TGTGCCAGCAGCTACCCCGTGGGGATGGAGCAGTACTTC
TRBV6-2/TRBV6-3	TRBJ1-5	few	TRBD1	CASSWWGQGALGGNQPQHF	TGTGCCAGCAGTTGGTGGGGACAGGGGGCCTTAGGTGGCAATCAGCCCCAGCATTTT
TRBV27	TRBJ2-7	-	-	CASSHGSSYEQYF	TGTGCCAGCAGCCACGGTAGCTCCTACGAGCAGTACTTC
TRBV20-1	TRBJ2-1	-	-	CSASFQSYNEQFF	TGCAGTGCTAGTTTCCAATCCTACAATGAGCAGTTCTTC
TRBV12-3/TRBV12-4	TRBJ2-4	few	TRBD1	CASSPLDRVQNIQYF	TGTGCCAGCAGTCCCCTAGACAGGGTCCAAAACATTCAGTACTTC
TRBV11-1	TRBJ2-1	-	TRBD2	CASSLERTSGSTAYNEQFF	TGTGCCAGCAGCTTGGAACGGACTAGCGGGAGCACAGCCTACAATGAGCAGTTCTTC
TRBV20-1	TRBJ2-7	many	-	CSARDAGSPPYEQYF	TGCAGTGCTAGAGATGCCGGGAGCCCTCCCTACGAGCAGTACTTC
TRBV29-1	TRBJ2-1	many	-	CSVVQTRSGNEQFF	TGCAGCGTTGTACAGACCCGGTCGGGCAATGAGCAGTTCTTC
TRBV24-1	TRBJ2-3	medium-sized	-	CATSDFSRTDTQYF	TGTGCCACCAGTGATTTCTCCCGGACAGATACGCAGTATTTT
TRBV10-3	TRBJ2-4	few	-	CAISDGTAKNIQYF	TGTGCCATCAGTGATGGGACAGCCAAAAACATTCAGTACTTC
TRBV4-2	TRBJ1-5	few	-	CASSQGGGTDQPQHF	TGTGCCAGCAGCCAAGGGGGGGGGACGGATCAGCCCCAGCATTTT
TRBV11-3	TRBJ2-3	few	-	CASSQSGRDTQYF	TGTGCCAGCAGCCAGTCGGGTCGGGATACGCAGTATTTT
TRBV29-1	TRBJ1-2	few	-	CSVEQGYGYTF	TGCAGCGTTGAACAGGGTTATGGCTACACCTTC
TRBV20-1	TRBJ1-5	-	-	CSASGVRDGQPQHF	TGCAGTGCTAGTGGGGTCAGGGATGGGCAGCCCCAGCATTTT
TRBV5-1	TRBJ2-3	-	TRBD1	CASSLTGDFTDTQYF	TGCGCCAGCAGCCTGACAGGGGACTTCACAGATACGCAGTATTTT
TRBV20-1	TRBJ2-1	many	-	CSASKTFNEQFF	TGCAGTGCTAGTAAGACGTTCAATGAGCAGTTCTTC
TRBV12-3/TRBV12-4	TRBJ1-1	-	TRBD1	CASTMGQGNTEAFF	TGTGCCAGCACCATGGGACAGGGAAACACTGAAGCTTTCTTT
TRBV7-9	TRBJ2-1	-	TRBD2	CATRREGSYNEQFF	TGTGCCACGCGGCGGGAGGGCTCCTACAATGAGCAGTTCTTC
TRBV7-3	TRBJ1-1	-	TRBD1	CATKQGRNTEAFF	TGTGCCACCAAACAGGGGAGGAACACTGAAGCTTTCTTT
TRBV5-6	TRBJ2-3	few	TRBD2	CASSRAIGLAGTDTQYF	TGTGCCAGCAGCCGGGCGATAGGACTAGCGGGAACGGATACGCAGTATTTT
TRBV2	TRBJ1-1	few	-	CATALGWANTEAFF	TGTGCCACCGCCTTGGGATGGGCGAACACTGAAGCTTTCTTT
TRBV12-3/TRBV12-4	TRBJ2-7	few	-	CASTLGVPYEQYF	TGTGCCAGCACCCTCGGGGTCCCCTACGAGCAGTACTTC
TRBV5-1	TRBJ2-2	few	-	CASSSRGTAGTGELFF	TGCGCCAGCAGCAGTCGCGGGACAGCAGGGACCGGGGAGCTGTTTTTT
TRBV27	TRBJ1-5	-	-	CASSSAGSRKSQHF	TGTGCCAGCAGCTCCGCCGGGTCTCGAAAATCTCAGCATTTT
TRBV6-4	TRBJ2-1	few	TRBD2	CASSEERGTYNEQFF	TGTGCCAGCAGTGAGGAGCGGGGGACTTACAATGAGCAGTTCTTC
TRBV12-3/TRBV12-4	TRBJ2-2	many	-	CASRRIGELFF	TGTGCCAGCAGGCGGATCGGGGAGCTGTTTTTT
TRBV5-1	TRBJ2-3	few	TRBD2	CASSLEWASGSTDTQYF	TGCGCCAGCAGCTTGGAGTGGGCTAGCGGGAGTACAGATACGCAGTATTTT
TRBV6-5	TRBJ2-7	-	-	CASSYRGPPYEQYF	TGTGCCAGCAGTTACCGGGGGCCCCCCTACGAGCAGTACTTC